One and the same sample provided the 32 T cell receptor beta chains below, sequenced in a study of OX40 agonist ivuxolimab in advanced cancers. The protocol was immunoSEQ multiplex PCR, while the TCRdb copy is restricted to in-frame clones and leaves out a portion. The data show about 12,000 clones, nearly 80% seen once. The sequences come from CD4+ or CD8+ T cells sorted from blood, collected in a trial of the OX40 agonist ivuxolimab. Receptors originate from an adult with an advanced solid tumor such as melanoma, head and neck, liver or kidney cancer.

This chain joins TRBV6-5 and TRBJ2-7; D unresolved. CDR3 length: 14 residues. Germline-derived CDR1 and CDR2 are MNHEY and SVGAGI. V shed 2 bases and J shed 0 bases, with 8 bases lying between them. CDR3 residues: CASSYDSSSYEQYF. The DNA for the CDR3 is TGTGCCAGCAGTTACGATTCCTCCTCCTACGAGCAGTACTTC.

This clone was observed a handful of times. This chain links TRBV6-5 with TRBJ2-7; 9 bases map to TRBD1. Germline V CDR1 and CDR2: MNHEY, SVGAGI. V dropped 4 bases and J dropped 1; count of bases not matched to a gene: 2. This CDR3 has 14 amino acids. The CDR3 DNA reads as TGTGCCAGCAGTTTTGGACAGGGGTCCTACGAGCAGTACTTC. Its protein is CASSFGQGSYEQYF.

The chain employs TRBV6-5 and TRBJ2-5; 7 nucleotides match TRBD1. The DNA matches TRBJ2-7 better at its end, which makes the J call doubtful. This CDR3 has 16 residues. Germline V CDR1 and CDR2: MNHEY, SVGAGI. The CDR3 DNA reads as TGTGCCAGCAGTTCCCCGAGACAGGGCCCCACCTACGAGCAGTACTTC. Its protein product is CASSSPRQGPTYEQYF.

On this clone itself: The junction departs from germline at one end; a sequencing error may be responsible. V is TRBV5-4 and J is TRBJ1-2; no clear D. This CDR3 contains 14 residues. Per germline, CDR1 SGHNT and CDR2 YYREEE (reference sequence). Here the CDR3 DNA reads TGTGCCAGCTTCGAGAGCGTACCAGGAAAGACCTATGGCTTC. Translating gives CASFESVPGKTYGF.

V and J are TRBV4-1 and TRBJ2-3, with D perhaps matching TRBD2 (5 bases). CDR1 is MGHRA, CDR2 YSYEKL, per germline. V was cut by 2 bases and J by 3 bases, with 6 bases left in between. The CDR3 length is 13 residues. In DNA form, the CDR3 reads TGCGCCAGCAGCCAACGGGGTACAGATACGCAGTATTTT. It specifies CASSQRGTDTQYF.

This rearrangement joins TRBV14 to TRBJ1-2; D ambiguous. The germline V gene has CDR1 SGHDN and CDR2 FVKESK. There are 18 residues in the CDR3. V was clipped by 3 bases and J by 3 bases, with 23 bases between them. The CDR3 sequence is CASSQVAFRLVGYYGYTF. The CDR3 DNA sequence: TGTGCCAGCAGCCAGGTCGCCTTCAGGCTTGTGGGATACTATGGCTACACCTTC.

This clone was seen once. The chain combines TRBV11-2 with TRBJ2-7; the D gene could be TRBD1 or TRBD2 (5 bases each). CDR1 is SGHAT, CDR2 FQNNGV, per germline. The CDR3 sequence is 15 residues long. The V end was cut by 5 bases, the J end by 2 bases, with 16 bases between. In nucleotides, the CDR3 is TGTGCCAGCAGCCTTGGACGTGGGGGACCCTACGAGCAGTACTTC. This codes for CASSLGRGGPYEQYF.

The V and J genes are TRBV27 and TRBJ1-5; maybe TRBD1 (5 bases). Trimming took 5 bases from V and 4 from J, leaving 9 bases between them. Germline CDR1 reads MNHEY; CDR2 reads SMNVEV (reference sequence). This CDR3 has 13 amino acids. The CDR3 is CASSIQGNQPQHF. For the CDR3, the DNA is TGTGCCAGCAGTATCCAGGGTAATCAGCCCCAGCATTTT.

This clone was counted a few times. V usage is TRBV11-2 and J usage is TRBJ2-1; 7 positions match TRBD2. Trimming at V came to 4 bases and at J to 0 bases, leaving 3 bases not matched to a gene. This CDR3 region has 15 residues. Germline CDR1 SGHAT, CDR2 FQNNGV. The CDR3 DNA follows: TGTGCCAGCAGCTCACTAGCGTCCTCCTACAATGAGCAGTTCTTC. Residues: CASSSLASSYNEQFF.

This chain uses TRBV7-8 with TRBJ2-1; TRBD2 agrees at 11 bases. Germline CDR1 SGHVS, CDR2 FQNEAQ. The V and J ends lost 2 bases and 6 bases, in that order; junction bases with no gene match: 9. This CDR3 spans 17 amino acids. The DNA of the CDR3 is TGTGCCAGCAGCTTATATGGGGCTCTAGCGGGAGGCAATGAGCAGTTCTTC. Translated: CASSLYGALAGGNEQFF.

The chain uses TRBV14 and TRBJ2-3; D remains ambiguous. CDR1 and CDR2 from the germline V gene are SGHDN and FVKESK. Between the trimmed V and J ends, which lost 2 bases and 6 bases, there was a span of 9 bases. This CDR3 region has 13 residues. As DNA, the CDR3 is TGTGCCAGCAGCCAACTCCTGTGGGATACGCAGTATTTT. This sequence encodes CASSQLLWDTQYF.

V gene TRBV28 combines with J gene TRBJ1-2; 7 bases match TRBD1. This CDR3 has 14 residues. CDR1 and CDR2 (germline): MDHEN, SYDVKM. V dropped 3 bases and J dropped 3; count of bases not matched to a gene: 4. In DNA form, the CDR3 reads TGTGCCAGCAGTTTTAGGGGGCCATACTATGGCTACACCTTC. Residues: CASSFRGPYYGYTF.

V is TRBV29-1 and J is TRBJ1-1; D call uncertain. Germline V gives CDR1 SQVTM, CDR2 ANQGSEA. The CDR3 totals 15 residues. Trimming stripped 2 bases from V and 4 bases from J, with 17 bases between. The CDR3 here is CSVEQESAEGTEAFF. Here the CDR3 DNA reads TGCAGCGTTGAACAGGAATCAGCTGAGGGCACTGAAGCTTTCTTT.

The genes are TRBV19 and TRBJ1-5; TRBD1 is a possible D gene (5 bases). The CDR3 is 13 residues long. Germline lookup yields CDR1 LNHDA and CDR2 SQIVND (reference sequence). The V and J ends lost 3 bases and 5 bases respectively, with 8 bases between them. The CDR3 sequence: CASSMRGDQPQHF. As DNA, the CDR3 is TGTGCCAGTAGTATGAGGGGAGATCAGCCCCAGCATTTT. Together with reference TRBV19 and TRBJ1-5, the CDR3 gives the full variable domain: DGGITQSPKYLFRKEGQNVTLSCEQNLNHDAMYWYRQDPGQGLRLIYYSQIVNDFQKGDIAEGYSVSREKKESFPLTVTSAQKNPTAFYLCASSMRGDQPQHFGDGTRLSIL.

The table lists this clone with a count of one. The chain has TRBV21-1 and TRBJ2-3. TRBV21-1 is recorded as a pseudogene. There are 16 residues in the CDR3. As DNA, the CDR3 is TGTGCCAGCGGATCTTCACCGGGACCCAGCACAGATACGCAGTATTTT. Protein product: CASGSSPGPSTDTQYF.

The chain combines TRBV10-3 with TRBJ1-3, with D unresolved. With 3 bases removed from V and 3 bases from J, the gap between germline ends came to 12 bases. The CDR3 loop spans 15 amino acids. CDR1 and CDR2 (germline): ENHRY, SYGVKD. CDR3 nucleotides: TGTGCCATCAGTGACCCCGGAGAGGGTGGAAACACCATATATTTT. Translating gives CAISDPGEGGNTIYF.

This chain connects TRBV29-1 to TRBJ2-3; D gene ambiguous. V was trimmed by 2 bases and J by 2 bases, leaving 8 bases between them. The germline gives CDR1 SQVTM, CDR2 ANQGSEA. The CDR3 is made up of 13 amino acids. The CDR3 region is CSVEYYPTDTQYF. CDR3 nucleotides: TGCAGCGTTGAATATTATCCCACAGATACGCAGTATTTT.

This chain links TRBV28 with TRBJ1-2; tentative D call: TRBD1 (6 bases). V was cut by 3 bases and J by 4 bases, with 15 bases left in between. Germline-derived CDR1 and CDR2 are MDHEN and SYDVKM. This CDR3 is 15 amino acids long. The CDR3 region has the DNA TGTGCCAGCAGTTTTCCAGGGACATCCCTCTATGGCTACACCTTC. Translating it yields CASSFPGTSLYGYTF.

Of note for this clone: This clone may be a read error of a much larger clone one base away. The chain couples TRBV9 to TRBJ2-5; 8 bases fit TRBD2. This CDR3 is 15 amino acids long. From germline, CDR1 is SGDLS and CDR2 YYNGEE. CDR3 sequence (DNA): TGTGTCAGCAGCGTAGGAAATAGCGGGGTAGAGACCCAGTACTTC. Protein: CVSSVGNSGVETQYF.

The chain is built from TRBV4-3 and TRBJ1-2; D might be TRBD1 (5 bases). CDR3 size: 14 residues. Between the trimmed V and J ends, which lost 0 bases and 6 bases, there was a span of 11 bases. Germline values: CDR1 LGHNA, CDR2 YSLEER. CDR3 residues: CASSQEGGADGYTF. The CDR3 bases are TGCGCCAGCAGCCAAGAAGGCGGGGCCGATGGCTACACCTTC.

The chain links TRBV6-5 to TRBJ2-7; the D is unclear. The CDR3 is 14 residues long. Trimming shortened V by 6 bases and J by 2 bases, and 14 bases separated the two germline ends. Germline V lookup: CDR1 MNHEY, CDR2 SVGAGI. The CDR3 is CASSVGNGPYEQYF. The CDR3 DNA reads TGTGCCAGCAGCGTGGGGAACGGTCCCTACGAGCAGTACTTC.

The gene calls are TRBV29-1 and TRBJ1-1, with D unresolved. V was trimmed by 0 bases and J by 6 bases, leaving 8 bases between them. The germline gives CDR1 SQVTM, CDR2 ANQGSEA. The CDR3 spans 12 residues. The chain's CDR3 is CSVEDHTAEAFF. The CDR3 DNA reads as TGCAGCGTTGAAGATCATACAGCTGAAGCTTTCTTT.

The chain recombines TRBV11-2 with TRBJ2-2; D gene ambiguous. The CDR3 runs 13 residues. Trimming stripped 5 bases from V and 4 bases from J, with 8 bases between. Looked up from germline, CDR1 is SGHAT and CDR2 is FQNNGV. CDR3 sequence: CASSGLVTGELFF. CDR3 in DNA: TGTGCCAGCAGCGGTCTGGTCACCGGGGAGCTGTTTTTT.

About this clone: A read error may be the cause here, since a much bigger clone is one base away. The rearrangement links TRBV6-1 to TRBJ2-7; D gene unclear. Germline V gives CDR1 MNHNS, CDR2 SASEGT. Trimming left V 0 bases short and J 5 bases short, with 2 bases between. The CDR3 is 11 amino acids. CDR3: CASSEANEQYF. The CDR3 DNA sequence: TGTGCCAGCAGTGAAGCGAACGAGCAGTACTTC.

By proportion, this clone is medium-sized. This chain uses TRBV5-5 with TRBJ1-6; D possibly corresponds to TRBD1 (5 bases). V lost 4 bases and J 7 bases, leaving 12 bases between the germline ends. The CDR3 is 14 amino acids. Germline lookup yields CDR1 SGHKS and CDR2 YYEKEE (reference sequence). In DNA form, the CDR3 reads TGTGCCAGCAGCGCCGGGACGGCAAATTCACCCCTCCACTTT. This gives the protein CASSAGTANSPLHF.

CDR3 sequence: CASSAGLAPAYEQYF. The CDR3 bases are TGTGCCAGCAGCGCGGGACTAGCGCCTGCCTACGAGCAGTACTTC. The V call is TRBV9, the J call TRBJ2-5; 10 nucleotides align to TRBD2. The last part of the DNA fits TRBJ2-7 better; the J call may be wrong. The CDR3 is 15 amino acids. Germline-derived CDR1 and CDR2 are SGDLS and YYNGEE.

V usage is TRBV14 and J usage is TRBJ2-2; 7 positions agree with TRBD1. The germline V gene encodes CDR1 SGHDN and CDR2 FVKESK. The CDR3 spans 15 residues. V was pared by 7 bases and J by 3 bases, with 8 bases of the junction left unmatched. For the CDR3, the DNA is TGTGCCAGCACAGACGCAGGGGGATACACCGGGGAGCTGTTTTTT. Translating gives CASTDAGGYTGELFF.

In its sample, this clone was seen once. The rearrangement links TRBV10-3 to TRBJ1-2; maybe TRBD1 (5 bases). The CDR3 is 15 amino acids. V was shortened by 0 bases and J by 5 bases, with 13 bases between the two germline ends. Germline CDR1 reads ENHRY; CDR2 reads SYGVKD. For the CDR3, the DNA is TGTGCCATCAGTGAGTCGGGCAGGGTGTTGTATGGCTACACCTTC. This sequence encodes CAISESGRVLYGYTF.

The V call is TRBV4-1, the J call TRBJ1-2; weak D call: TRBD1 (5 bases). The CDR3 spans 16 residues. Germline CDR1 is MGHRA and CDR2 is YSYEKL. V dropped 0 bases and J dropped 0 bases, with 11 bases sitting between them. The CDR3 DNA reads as TGCGCCAGCAGCCAAGAGCCAGGGATTACTAACTATGGCTACACCTTC. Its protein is CASSQEPGITNYGYTF.

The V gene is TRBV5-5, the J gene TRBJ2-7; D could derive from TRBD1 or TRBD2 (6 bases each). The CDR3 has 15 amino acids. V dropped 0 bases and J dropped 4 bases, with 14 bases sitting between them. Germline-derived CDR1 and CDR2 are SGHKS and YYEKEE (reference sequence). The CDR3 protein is CASSLAGAWSYEQYF. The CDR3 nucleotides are TGTGCCAGCAGCTTGGCGGGGGCCTGGTCGTACGAGCAGTACTTC.

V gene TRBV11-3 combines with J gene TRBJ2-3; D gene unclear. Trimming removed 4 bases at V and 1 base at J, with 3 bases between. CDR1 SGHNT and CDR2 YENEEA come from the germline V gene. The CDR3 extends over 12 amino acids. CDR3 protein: CASSSGTDTQYF. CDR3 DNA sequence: TGTGCCAGCAGCTCTGGCACAGATACGCAGTATTTT.

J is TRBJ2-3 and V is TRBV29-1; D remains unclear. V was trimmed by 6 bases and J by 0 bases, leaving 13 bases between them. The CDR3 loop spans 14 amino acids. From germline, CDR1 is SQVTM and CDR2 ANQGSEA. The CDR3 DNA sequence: TGCAGCGTCCATGGACGGAGTAGCACAGATACGCAGTATTTT. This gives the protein CSVHGRSSTDTQYF.